This T cell receptor (beta chain) was captured by sequencing in a study of Tregs in tolerant kidney transplant recipients. Background on the study: Related graft donors supplied nonmyeloablative bone marrow transplants, and mixed chimerism was transient. Study-level findings and limits: Biological reproducibility was not directly addressed in this study. Validation in larger populations is needed because few patients were studied.

Here immunoSEQ multiplex PCR was the method, and the copy in TCRdb shows in-frame clones only, minus some. The sample carries 50,000 to 75,000 clones, approximately 85% recorded once. Thawed PBMCs were FACS-sorted into unstimulated CD4+CD25+CD127- regulatory T cells, CD4+CD25- non-regulatory cells, CD4 and CD8 cells. In the case of this clone: The antigen remains unidentified.

V lost 7 bases, J lost 0 bases, and 7 bases lay in between. The CDR3 is made up of 12 amino acids. The germline gives CDR1 SNHLY, CDR2 FYNNEI. Sample: Tregs from blood, taken before the transplant. This rearrangement joins TRBV2 to TRBJ2-7; perhaps TRBD1 as D (6 bases). This TCR was recovered from a human donor who received a combined kidney and bone marrow transplant. The CDR3 nucleotides are TGTGCCAGCACCAGGGGCTCCTACGAGCAGTACTTC. Its protein product is CASTRGSYEQYF.